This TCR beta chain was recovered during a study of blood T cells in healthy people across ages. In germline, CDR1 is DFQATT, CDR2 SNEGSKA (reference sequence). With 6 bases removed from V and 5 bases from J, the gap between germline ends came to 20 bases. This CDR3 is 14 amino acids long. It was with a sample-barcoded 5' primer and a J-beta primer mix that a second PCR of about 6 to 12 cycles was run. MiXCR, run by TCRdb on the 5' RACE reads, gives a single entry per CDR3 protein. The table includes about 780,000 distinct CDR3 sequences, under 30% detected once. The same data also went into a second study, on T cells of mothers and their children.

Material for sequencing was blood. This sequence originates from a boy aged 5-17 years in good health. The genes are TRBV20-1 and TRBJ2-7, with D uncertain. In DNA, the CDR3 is TGCAGTGCGCCGGACCCCGGGTCGGGCCACGAGCAGTACTTC. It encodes CSAPDPGSGHEQYF.